Included here is one T cell receptor beta chain sequence, with context. The antigen is undetermined. CDR1 is SNHLY and CDR2 is FYNNEI in the germline V gene. Trimming at V came to 7 bases and at J to 4 bases, leaving 11 bases not matched to a gene. The CDR3 spans 15 residues. Preparation of the TCRbeta library was carried out with unique molecular identifiers. Each CDR3 protein is one row after TCRdb ran MiXCR on the PCR reads. The sample yields approximately 240,000 distinct CDR3 sequences, roughly a tenth seen once. This sample stems from a study of T-cell reconstitution after alpha-beta-depleted transplantation in children. Findings and caveats of the study: Several hundred expanded graft clones reportedly gave rise to the alpha-beta T cells present about two months after transplant. The authors attributed T-cell counts and diversity one year after transplant mostly to newly produced T cells. At day 60, the high TCRbeta diversity found in some patients originated from recipient T cells and thymic progenitors that had survived.

The sequencing used PBMCs, collected before TCRalphabeta/CD19-depleted stem cell transplant. The receptor was derived from a child younger than two with acute myeloid leukemia, due to receive a stem cell transplant. The J gene is TRBJ1-2, the V gene TRBV2; 8 positions agree with TRBD1. The CDR3 reads CASTRGQGGFYGYTF. As DNA, the CDR3 is TGTGCCAGCACAAGAGGACAGGGTGGCTTCTATGGCTACACCTTC. The full variable domain, its missing parts supplied by reference TRBV2 and TRBJ1-2, is EPEVTQTPSHQVTQMGQEVILRCVPISNHLYFYWYRQILGQKVEFLVSFYNNEISEKSEIFDDQFSVERPDGSNFTLKIRSTKLEDSAMYFCASTRGQGGFYGYTFGSGTRLTVV.